What follows are 17 T cell receptor beta chains derived from one specimen sequenced in a study of blood T cells in healthy people across ages. A sample-barcoded 5' primer and a J-beta primer mix were used in a second PCR of about 6 to 12 cycles. TCRdb reprocessed the 5' RACE reads via MiXCR and lists one record per CDR3 protein. This sample has 900,000 to 950,000 distinct CDR3 sequences; roughly 29% occur once, and the top ten carry 10%. The data also belong to a second study, concerning T cells of mothers and their children.

The sequencing sample was made of blood. These receptors came from a woman aged 40 to 49 in good health.

The gene calls are TRBV15 and TRBJ1-3; D is unclear. The CDR3 runs to 16 residues. CDR1 LNHNV and CDR2 YYDKDF come from the germline V gene (reference sequence). Trimming left V 1 base short and J 0 bases short, with 10 bases between. The CDR3 is CATSRGGARSGNTIYF. CDR3 nucleotide sequence: TGTGCCACCAGCAGAGGAGGAGCCCGCTCTGGAAACACCATATATTTT.

The table lists this clonotype with a few counts. The chain recombines TRBV4-1 with TRBJ1-1; perhaps TRBD1 as D (6 bases). V gave up 4 bases and J gave up 5 bases, with 17 bases separating them. Germline-derived CDR1 and CDR2 are MGHRA and YSYEKL. The CDR3 totals 15 residues. The CDR3 is CASSRLVGGGTEAFF. CDR3 DNA: TGCGCCAGCAGCCGCCTGGTAGGGGGAGGTACTGAAGCTTTCTTT.

V usage is TRBV7-2 and J usage is TRBJ2-3; tentatively, D is TRBD2 (5 bases). The CDR3 totals 14 residues. V was clipped by 4 bases and J by 0 bases, with 8 bases between them. Germline assignment: CDR1 SGHTA and CDR2 FQGNSA. The CDR3 is CASSYGLSTDTQYF. The CDR3 nucleotides are TGTGCCAGCAGCTACGGACTGAGCACAGATACGCAGTATTTT.

The CDR3 here is CASSVAGSWTGEDGYTF. DNA of the CDR3: TGTGCCAGCAGCGTAGCGGGATCTTGGACAGGGGAAGATGGCTACACCTTC. The rearrangement joins TRBV9 to TRBJ1-2; 9 nucleotides align to TRBD1. V lost 0 bases, J lost 6 bases, and 12 bases stayed unmatched. Looked up from germline, CDR1 is SGDLS and CDR2 is YYNGEE. This CDR3 has 17 residues.

The V gene is TRBV4-1, the J gene TRBJ2-1; D is ambiguous. The J call may be wrong; the DNA end is better matched by TRBJ2-7. The CDR3 runs 15 residues. Looked up from germline, CDR1 is MGHRA and CDR2 is YSYEKL. In DNA, the CDR3 is TGCGCCAGCAGCCAAGACCGAAGCTCCTACAATGAGCAGTACTTC. Its translation is CASSQDRSSYNEQYF.

This clonotype appeared a single time. One base away lies a much larger clone, so this may be a sequencing read error. The CDR3 loop is CASSPLGLANNGQFF. CDR3 nucleotides: TGTGCCAGCAGTCCACTGGGACTAGCTAACAATGGGCAGTTCTTC. V gene TRBV6-2 or TRBV6-3 combines with J gene TRBJ2-1; 9 nucleotides align to TRBD2. This CDR3 region has 15 residues. Germline loops: CDR1 MNHEY, CDR2 SVGEGT.

This clonotype was seen repeatedly, ten times or more. The rearrangement uses TRBV5-1 and TRBJ2-4; the D gene is possibly TRBD2 (6 bases). The CDR3 sequence is 18 residues long. The germline gives CDR1 SGHRS, CDR2 YFSETQ. V was clipped by 0 bases and J by 0 bases, with 16 bases between them. CDR3 residues: CASSLGRRGSLAKNIQYF. The CDR3 DNA is TGCGCCAGCAGCTTGGGGAGGAGGGGATCACTAGCCAAAAACATTCAGTACTTC.

This clonotype was seen more than once but under ten times. The chain joins TRBV27 to TRBJ2-1; the match to TRBD2 covers 7 bases. CDR1 and CDR2 from the germline V gene are MNHEY and SMNVEV (reference sequence). The CDR3 is 15 residues long. V lost 2 bases to trimming and J lost 0 bases; unmatched junction nucleotides: 1. The CDR3 spells CASSLRTSSYNEQFF. The CDR3 DNA is TGTGCCAGCAGTTTAAGGACTAGCTCCTACAATGAGCAGTTCTTC.

This clonotype was seen repeatedly, ten times or more. The chain couples TRBV2 to TRBJ1-6; D may be TRBD1 (5 bases). This CDR3 has 16 amino acids. Looked up from germline, CDR1 is SNHLY and CDR2 is FYNNEI. Trimming pared 2 bases from V and 5 bases from J, leaving 13 bases between. In DNA, the CDR3 is TGTGCCAGCAGTGAACTAAGGGGAGAAGATAATTCACCCCTCCACTTT. This gives the protein CASSELRGEDNSPLHF.

This chain connects TRBV20-1 to TRBJ1-2; 7 bases align to TRBD1. The CDR3 loop spans 14 amino acids. The germline V gene encodes CDR1 DFQATT and CDR2 SNEGSKA (reference sequence). V lost 5 bases and J lost 7; bases outside the gene matches: 13. CDR3 in amino acids: CSAEDRRGPGGYTF. The CDR3 bases are TGCAGTGCTGAGGACAGGAGGGGCCCGGGTGGCTACACCTTC.

The rearrangement joins TRBV7-2 to TRBJ1-4, with D possibly being TRBD1 (5 bases). The germline V gene encodes CDR1 SGHTA and CDR2 FQGNSA. The CDR3 is 17 residues long. The V gene lost 2 bases and the J gene lost 0 bases, with 13 bases spanning the gap. CDR3 residues: CASSLSGRVTTNEKLFF. The CDR3 nucleotides are TGTGCCAGCAGCTTATCAGGGAGGGTCACAACTAATGAAAAACTGTTTTTT.

The chain combines TRBV6-6 with TRBJ2-3, with no clear D. CDR1 is MNHNY and CDR2 is SVGAGI in the germline V gene (reference sequence). Trimming removed 7 bases at V and 3 bases at J, with 14 bases between. CDR3 length: 14 residues. DNA for the CDR3: TGTGCCAGCATTTCGGTTAGGAGTACAGATACGCAGTATTTT. The encoded protein is CASISVRSTDTQYF.

This clonotype was counted between two and nine times. J is TRBJ1-2 and V is TRBV24-1; the match to TRBD1 covers 8 bases. Germline CDR1 reads KGHDR; CDR2 reads SFDVKD. CDR3 length: 15 residues. Losses at the gene ends were 5 bases for V and 8 bases for J; bases not matched to a gene: 12. The CDR3 DNA reads TGTGCCACCAGTGGGACAGGGCCTAAGGCGAGAGGCTACACCTTC. As protein: CATSGTGPKARGYTF.

This clonotype was picked up many times. An end of the junction does not agree with germline; a read error may underlie this. The CDR3 coding sequence is TGTGCCAGCAACTTAGCCGACAGGGCTCTATATGGCTACACCTTC. It encodes CASNLADRALYGYTF. This chain connects TRBV7-2 to TRBJ1-2; 7 positions agree with TRBD1. This CDR3 region has 15 residues. Per the germline V gene, CDR1 is SGHTA and CDR2 is FQGNSA.

Turning to this clonotype: A far larger clone differs by one base, so this is likely a read error. V is TRBV2 and J is TRBJ2-5; TRBD1 aligns across 7 bases. Germline CDR1 is SNHLY and CDR2 is FYNNEI. Germline trimming cut 5 bases from V and 10 bases from J; bases unmatched to any gene: 7. The CDR3 totals 12 residues. CDR3 in amino acids: CASSRGGYDQYF. CDR3 nucleotides: TGTGCCAGCAGTCGAGGGGGCTACGACCAGTACTTC.

This clonotype has a handful of counts. The chain uses TRBV27 and TRBJ1-6, with TRBD1 identical over 7 bases. This CDR3 spans 14 amino acids. J was trimmed by 7 bases and V by 6 bases; bases with no gene match: 6. Germline V gene data show CDR1 as MNHEY and CDR2 as SMNVEV (reference sequence). In DNA, the CDR3 is TGTGCCAGCAGCAACAGGGGAGTCAATTCACCCCTCCACTTT. It codes for CASSNRGVNSPLHF.

There are a few counts of this clonotype. The chain carries TRBV7-2 and TRBJ2-7; D assignment may be TRBD1 or TRBD2 (5 bases each). The V end was cut by 1 base, the J end by 2 bases, with 12 bases between. The germline V gene encodes CDR1 SGHTA and CDR2 FQGNSA. The CDR3 extends over 15 amino acids. CDR3 bases: TGTGCCAGCAGCTTAGAATGGGGGACGCCCTACGAGCAGTACTTC. Residues: CASSLEWGTPYEQYF.